This is a list of T cell receptor beta chains from one sample in a study of blood T cell repertoires in COVID-19. Assay used: immunoSEQ multiplex PCR; TCRdb lists only in-frame clones, some missing. The profile shows 160,000 or so clones, roughly four fifths of them singletons. Material for sequencing was peripheral blood. Every receptor here comes from a human donor in a cohort sampled during active COVID-19. Both conserved end residues are part of each CDR3. D genes are given only for firm matches. Where a row states a size, it is once, few, many or the class of an expanded clone; other rows omit it.

d_call | j_call | clone_size | v_call | cdr3_nt | cdr3_aa
TRBD1 | TRBJ1-2 | NA | TRBV5-1 | TGCGCCAGCAGCTTGGCATCGGGACAGTCGAGGGGCTACACCTTC | CASSLASGQSRGYTF
TRBD1 | TRBJ2-4 | NA | TRBV18 | TGTGCCAGCTCAAGTGGACAGGGGGCGGAGGCCAAAAACATTCAGTACTTC | CASSSGQGAEAKNIQYF
NA | TRBJ2-3 | NA | TRBV9 | TGTGCCAGCAGCGCCTCCGAGGGGGAAAGCACAGATACGCAGTATTTT | CASSASEGESTDTQYF
TRBD2 | TRBJ2-7 | once | TRBV11-1 | TGTGCCAGCAGCTTAGCGTCGGCGGGGGGGCCCTACGAGCAGTACTTC | CASSLASAGGPYEQYF
TRBD2 | TRBJ2-1 | NA | TRBV6-2/TRBV6-3 | TGTGCCAGCAGTTACGAACTAGCGGGAGGCACAAGCTCCTACAATGAGCAGTTCTTC | CASSYELAGGTSSYNEQFF
NA | TRBJ2-7 | NA | TRBV2 | TGTGCCACCGAGTTTTCTGACGAGCAGTACTTC | CATEFSDEQYF
TRBD2 | TRBJ2-7 | NA | TRBV11-2 | TGTGCCAGCAGCACCAACCTCCGGGGACTAGCGGGGAACTACGAGCAGTACTTC | CASSTNLRGLAGNYEQYF
TRBD1 | TRBJ1-5 | NA | TRBV7-2 | TGTGCCAGCAGCTTAAGCACAGGGGGCTGGAGCAATCAGCCCCAGCATTTT | CASSLSTGGWSNQPQHF
NA | TRBJ1-3 | once | TRBV6-1 | TGTGCCAGCAGTGAAAGGGGAGGGATCTCTGGAAACACCATATATTTT | CASSERGGISGNTIYF
NA | TRBJ2-3 | NA | TRBV3-1/TRBV3-2 | TGTGCCAGCAGCCAAGGTAAAGCTAGTGGCACAGATACGCAGTATTTT | CASSQGKASGTDTQYF
NA | TRBJ1-1 | few | TRBV28 | TGTGCCAGCAGGGGGAGGGTGAACACTGAAGCTTTCTTT | CASRGRVNTEAFF
NA | TRBJ2-6 | NA | TRBV7-3 | TGTGCCAGCAGCTCTCCAGTTATCTCTGGGGCCAACGTCCTGACTTTC | CASSSPVISGANVLTF
NA | TRBJ1-2 | NA | TRBV27 | TGTGCCAGCAGTTTTTATAGGGAGTCTAACTATGGCTACACCTTC | CASSFYRESNYGYTF
TRBD1 | TRBJ1-1 | NA | TRBV19 | TGTGCCAGTAGTAATAGGCGGGACAGGGACACTGAAGCTTTCTTT | CASSNRRDRDTEAFF
NA | TRBJ2-1 | NA | TRBV12-3/TRBV12-4 | TGTGCCAGCACCCCCGGACAGTACAATGAGCAGTTCTTC | CASTPGQYNEQFF
NA | TRBJ1-6 | NA | TRBV19 | TGTGCCAGTAGCCCACAGGGACCCAACCGGAATAATTCACCCCTCCACTTT | CASSPQGPNRNNSPLHF
TRBD1 | TRBJ2-7 | NA | TRBV5-4 | TGTGCCAGCACCCGGGACAGGGGTTACGAGCAGTACTTC | CASTRDRGYEQYF
TRBD2 | TRBJ2-7 | NA | TRBV7-2 | TGTGCCAGCAGCTTGCCGACTAGCGGGACAGACGAGCAGTACTTC | CASSLPTSGTDEQYF
NA | TRBJ2-6 | NA | TRBV7-2 | TGTGCCAGCAGCCCTAGCTCTGGGGCCAACGTCCTGACTTTC | CASSPSSGANVLTF
TRBD2 | TRBJ2-7 | NA | TRBV28 | TGTGCCAGCAGTTTCGGGGGGACTAGCACCAACGAGCAGTACTTC | CASSFGGTSTNEQYF
TRBD2 | TRBJ2-7 | NA | TRBV6-2/TRBV6-3 | TGTGCCAGCAGCCGACTCGGGACTAGCGGCCTTTACGAGCAGTACTTC | CASSRLGTSGLYEQYF
TRBD1 | TRBJ1-2 | NA | TRBV4-1 | TGCGCCAGCAGAGACAGGGGGGAAGGCTATGGCTACACCTTC | CASRDRGEGYGYTF
TRBD1 | TRBJ2-7 | NA | TRBV10-3 | TGTGCCATCAGTTCCGACAGGGGCCACGAGCAGTACTTC | CAISSDRGHEQYF
TRBD2 | TRBJ2-7 | NA | TRBV25-1 | TGTGCCAGCAGTCTTAGCGGGAGTGGTCGCTACGAGCAGTACTTC | CASSLSGSGRYEQYF
NA | TRBJ2-7 | NA | TRBV7-9 | TGTGCCAGCAGCCTACAGGGAAATCCCTACGAGCAGTACTTC | CASSLQGNPYEQYF
NA | TRBJ1-4 | NA | TRBV4-1 | TGCGCCAGCAGCCAAGATTGGCAGACAACTAATGAAAAACTGTTTTTT | CASSQDWQTTNEKLFF
NA | TRBJ1-1 | NA | TRBV7-3 | TGTGCCAGCAGTCAGGGTTATGGTGAAGCTTTCTTT | CASSQGYGEAFF
NA | TRBJ1-1 | NA | TRBV7-9 | TGTGCCAGCAGCTGGGGACAAACGAACACTGAAGCTTTCTTT | CASSWGQTNTEAFF
NA | TRBJ1-2 | NA | TRBV28 | TGTGCCAGCAGCCTGGATCACAGGAGCTACACCTTC | CASSLDHRSYTF